This T cell receptor (beta chain) emerged from a study of CD8 T cells in Susac syndrome. Overall study results and limits: Regarding the TCR sequencing and HLA analysis, the study admitted that a relatively small number of individuals were involved.

The CDR3 has 14 amino acids. Germline assignment: CDR1 MDHEN and CDR2 SYDVKM. Trimming removed 5 bases from V and 8 bases from J; junction bases left unmatched: 10. With random hexamers, roughly 0.5 to 1 ug RNA was reverse transcribed. Coverage of TCR beta CDR3 amplification by immunoSEQ multiplex PCR extended to 54 Vbeta and 13 Jbeta. TCRdb analysed the immunoSEQ multiplex PCR reads with MiXCR anew, one entry per CDR3 protein. The sample has approximately 280,000 distinct CDR3 sequences, roughly 84% seen once. TEMRA cells were enriched by FACS, and CD4+ and CD8+ T cells were negatively isolated. A note on this clonotype: The antigen remains unidentified.

The chain joins TRBV28 to TRBJ1-2; TRBD1 matches at 8 bases. Sequencing was done on a sample of CD8+ T cells from PBMCs. The receptor comes from a human donor with multiple sclerosis. The CDR3 region has the DNA TGTGCCAGCAGTAATGGACAGGGTTTGGGCGGCTACACCTTC. As protein: CASSNGQGLGGYTF.